This record covers a single TCR beta chain. Its target is unknown. The sample originates from a study of OX40 agonist ivuxolimab in advanced cancers. Turning to the study itself: With a range of about 23 to 85, age averaged approximately 60 years, and 75% to 90% were male. Study results and caveats: Those patients achieving a partial response at 0.1-3.0 mg/kg showed among the lowest clonal expansion. Both blood CD4+ and CD8+ T cells showed clonal growth by week 6 at 0.1 to 3.0 mg/kg.

Repertoires were generated with immunoSEQ multiplex PCR, while TCRdb's copy carries only in-frame clones and drops some. The sample contains 60,000 to 75,000 clones, approximately 86% of which appear only once. The source of this sequence is an adult with an advanced solid tumor such as melanoma, head and neck, liver or kidney cancer. Sequencing used CD4+ or CD8+ T cells sorted from blood, obtained in a trial of the OX40 agonist ivuxolimab.

The CDR3 protein is CASSFTDDSPLHF. CDR3 nucleotide sequence: TGTGCCAGCAGTTTCACAGATGATTCACCCCTCCACTTT. The chain combines TRBV6-6 with TRBJ1-6; D ambiguous. In germline, CDR1 is MNHNY, CDR2 SVGAGI (reference sequence). The V end lost 4 bases, the J end lost 8 bases, and 9 bases lay between the germline ends. The CDR3 has 13 amino acids.